The 31 T cell receptor beta chains below all came from one sample that was sequenced in a study of cytomegalovirus exposure and HLA in healthy donors. The PCR made use of 60 Vbeta and 13 Jbeta primers. The repertoire was sequenced with immunoSEQ multiplex PCR; TCRdb's copy has only in-frame clones and lacks some. The table lists some 110,000 clones, roughly four fifths of them singletons. The sample taken for sequencing was PBMCs. The receptors stem from a young man in good health and CMV-seropositive.

This clone was picked up one time. The rearrangement uses TRBV5-1 and TRBJ2-1; tentatively, D is TRBD2 (6 bases). V lost 3 bases, J lost 10 bases, and 14 bases lay in between. Germline assignment: CDR1 SGHRS and CDR2 YFSETQ. This CDR3 comprises 13 residues. The CDR3 coding sequence is TGCGCCAGCAGCTGGACTACAGGCCCCGAGCAGTTCTTC. Translated: CASSWTTGPEQFF.

V is TRBV5-1 and J is TRBJ1-1, with D maybe TRBD1 (5 bases). The CDR3 loop spans 13 amino acids. V gave up 2 bases and J gave up 4 bases, with 9 bases separating them. The germline CDR1 and CDR2 sequences are SGHRS and YFSETQ. CDR3 protein: CASSFSDSTEAFF. CDR3 DNA sequence: TGCGCCAGCAGCTTCTCCGACAGCACTGAAGCTTTCTTT.

The rearrangement links TRBV2 to TRBJ2-3, with D unclear. The V end lost 7 bases, the J end lost 1 base, and 6 bases lay between the germline ends. The germline CDR1 and CDR2 sequences are SNHLY and FYNNEI. The CDR3 covers 12 residues. This CDR3 is CASNVGTDTQYF. CDR3 nucleotide sequence: TGTGCCAGCAACGTAGGCACAGATACGCAGTATTTT.

This sequence joins TRBV5-1 and TRBJ2-1, with 8 bases identical to TRBD2. The CDR3 is 17 residues long. The germline V gene has CDR1 SGHRS and CDR2 YFSETQ. V lost 5 bases to trimming and J lost 3 bases; unmatched junction nucleotides: 13. CDR3 residues: CASSYTGAGAIYNEQFF. DNA of the CDR3: TGCGCCAGCAGTTATACTGGAGCGGGGGCCATCTACAATGAGCAGTTCTTC.

The gene calls are TRBV6-5 and TRBJ2-4, with D maybe TRBD2 (7 bases). The CDR3 sequence is 16 residues long. In germline, CDR1 is MNHEY, CDR2 SVGAGI. The V and J ends lost 4 bases and 4 bases respectively, with 17 bases between them. The CDR3 is CASSSLRAGAKNIQYF. CDR3 nucleotides: TGTGCCAGCAGTTCCCTCCGGGCGGGGGCTAAAAACATTCAGTACTTC.

The rearrangement links TRBV5-1 to TRBJ2-5, with D perhaps TRBD1 (7 bases). Germline V gene lookup returns CDR1 SGHRS and CDR2 YFSETQ. V shed 0 bases and J shed 5 bases, with 17 bases lying between them. This CDR3 contains 16 residues. The CDR3, as DNA: TGCGCCAGCAGCTTGGCCCGACAGGGCGGGGAGGAGACCCAGTACTTC. Its translation: CASSLARQGGEETQYF.

The chain combines TRBV4-1 with TRBJ2-3; D may be TRBD1 (5 bases). Trimming removed 0 bases at V and 6 bases at J, with 10 bases between. Germline CDR1 reads MGHRA; CDR2 reads YSYEKL. CDR3 size: 14 residues. The CDR3 is CASSQEGVTDTQYF. Here the CDR3 DNA reads TGCGCCAGCAGCCAAGAAGGGGTCACGGATACGCAGTATTTT.

The J gene is TRBJ1-3, the V gene TRBV5-4, with D maybe TRBD1 (6 bases). The CDR3 is 16 amino acids. Germline V gene sequence: CDR1 SGHNT, CDR2 YYREEE (reference sequence). V gave up 0 bases and J gave up 0 bases, with 10 bases separating them. The CDR3 reads CASSLDRVISGNTIYF. Written as DNA, the CDR3 is TGTGCCAGCAGCTTGGACAGGGTCATCTCTGGAAACACCATATATTTT. Supplemented by reference TRBV5-4 and TRBJ1-3, the full variable domain reads ETGVTQSPTHLIKTRGQQVTLRCSSQSGHNTVSWYQQALGQGPQFIFQYYREEENGRGNFPPRFSGLQFPNYSSELNVNALELDDSALYLCASSLDRVISGNTIYFGEGSWLTVV.

The V gene is TRBV6-5, the J gene TRBJ2-7, with TRBD1 as a possible D gene (5 bases). This CDR3 has 14 residues. Germline V CDR1 and CDR2: MNHEY, SVGAGI. V was cut by 6 bases and J by 3 bases, with 15 bases left in between. CDR3 in DNA: TGTGCCAGCAGCCGCACAGGAATTAGCTACGAGCAGTACTTC. Translation gives CASSRTGISYEQYF.

The rearrangement links TRBV5-1 to TRBJ2-1, with D possibly TRBD2 on 6 matching bases. Trimming stripped 4 bases from V and 2 bases from J, with 13 bases between. The CDR3 is 15 amino acids. Germline V gives CDR1 SGHRS, CDR2 YFSETQ. CDR3 sequence (DNA): TGCGCCAGCAGCCCCCGGGAGAGGACCTACAATGAGCAGTTCTTC. Translation: CASSPRERTYNEQFF.

The gene calls are TRBV2 and TRBJ1-4, with D perhaps TRBD1 (5 bases). CDR3 length equals 14 residues. The V end lost 5 bases, the J end lost 3 bases, and 10 bases lay between the germline ends. The V gene's germline CDR1 is SNHLY and CDR2 FYNNEI. This chain's CDR3 is CASSPGYPNEKLFF. The DNA for the CDR3 is TGTGCCAGCAGTCCAGGGTACCCTAATGAAAAACTGTTTTTT.

Turning to this clone: A read error may produce the germline difference seen at one junction end. Within the sample, other DNA sequences also encode this same CDR3. The gene calls are TRBV5-4 and TRBJ1-1; 7 bases agree with TRBD1. The CDR3 totals 15 residues. CDR1 and CDR2 (germline): SGHNT, YYREEE (reference sequence). In DNA form, the CDR3 reads TGTGCCAGCAGCTTTCGACAGGGACGATACACCGAAGCTTTCTTT. Translated: CASSFRQGRYTEAFF.

The chain joins TRBV7-2 to TRBJ1-2; no reliable D call. The germline V and J ends were trimmed by 5 bases and 3 bases, with 16 bases remaining between them. The germline gives CDR1 SGHTA, CDR2 FQGNSA. The CDR3 covers 15 residues. The chain's CDR3 is CASSPPQPRYYGYTF. The DNA of the CDR3 is TGTGCCAGCAGCCCCCCACAGCCTCGGTACTATGGCTACACCTTC.

This chain uses TRBV10-3 with TRBJ2-3, with D possibly being TRBD2 (7 bases). The germline gives CDR1 ENHRY, CDR2 SYGVKD. CDR3 length equals 18 residues. Trimming removed 10 bases from V and 6 bases from J, with 32 bases in between. This CDR3 reads CATDPGWRGGRLGDTQYF. The DNA of the CDR3 is TGTGCCACCGACCCCGGGTGGAGGGGGGGGCGTCTTGGGGATACGCAGTATTTT.

This chain connects TRBV29-1 to TRBJ1-4; D is unresolved. V gave up 5 bases and J gave up 8 bases, with 12 bases separating them. The length of the CDR3 is 12 residues. CDR1 is SQVTM, CDR2 ANQGSEA, per germline. The CDR3 spells CSVRQVDEKLFF. The CDR3 DNA reads TGCAGCGTTAGGCAGGTTGACGAAAAACTGTTTTTT.

The chain has TRBV6-1 and TRBJ1-2; the D gene is possibly TRBD1 (5 bases). Germline V gives CDR1 MNHNS, CDR2 SASEGT. V gave up 5 bases and J gave up 5 bases, with 9 bases separating them. This CDR3 is built from 12 residues. The CDR3 bases are TGTGCCAGCAGTAGGCAGGGTTATGGCTACACCTTC. This codes for CASSRQGYGYTF.

This CDR3 is CASSLDRWGTYEQYV. In DNA, the CDR3 is TGTGCCAGCAGCTTGGACAGGTGGGGAACTTACGAGCAGTACGTC. V and J are TRBV5-6 and TRBJ2-7; D perhaps matches TRBD1 (5 bases). This CDR3 has 15 residues. Trimming removed 0 bases at V and 4 bases at J, with 14 bases between. The germline gives CDR1 SGHDT, CDR2 YYEEEE.

The rearrangement uses TRBV15 and TRBJ2-4; no definite D call. The V gene lost 0 bases and the J gene lost 7 bases, with 4 bases spanning the gap. The CDR3 consists of 12 residues. Germline V gene lookup returns CDR1 LNHNV and CDR2 YYDKDF (reference sequence). Written as DNA, the CDR3 is TGTGCCACCAGCAGAGACAATAACATTCAGTACTTC. Protein sequence: CATSRDNNIQYF.

The V and J genes are TRBV6-6 and TRBJ1-2; 9 bases are a match to TRBD1. The CDR3 is 16 residues long. Germline values: CDR1 MNHNY, CDR2 SVGAGI (reference sequence). V dropped 2 bases and J dropped 4; count of bases not matched to a gene: 8. The CDR3 DNA reads as TGTGCCAGCAGTTACGTCTACCGGGACAGGGTCTATGGCTACACCTTC. It codes for CASSYVYRDRVYGYTF.

CDR3 amino acids: CASSLELAAYNEQFF. The CDR3 region has the DNA TGTGCCAGCAGCTTGGAACTAGCGGCCTACAATGAGCAGTTCTTC. The V gene is TRBV7-9, the J gene TRBJ2-1, with TRBD2 matching 8 bases. Germline-derived CDR1 and CDR2 are SEHNR and FQNEAQ (reference sequence). The CDR3 is 15 amino acids. V shed 3 bases and J 2 bases; nucleotides not matched to a gene: 3.

This chain uses TRBV5-8 with TRBJ1-5; D might be TRBD1 (6 bases). Germline CDR1 reads SGHTS; CDR2 reads YDEGEE. The CDR3 extends over 15 amino acids. The V end was cut by 4 bases, the J end by 0 bases, with 11 bases between. The CDR3 loop is CASSVQGYSNQPQHF. DNA of the CDR3: TGTGCCAGCAGCGTACAGGGATATAGCAATCAGCCCCAGCATTTT.

V is TRBV19 and J is TRBJ2-3; TRBD1 matches 7 bases. V lost 11 bases and J lost 6; bases outside the gene matches: 8. The germline CDR1 and CDR2 sequences are LNHDA and SQIVND (reference sequence). CDR3 length: 12 residues. The CDR3 reads CAPQGRSDTQYF. CDR3 nucleotides: TGTGCCCCACAGGGGCGGAGTGATACGCAGTATTTT.

This clone was detected only once. CDR3 amino acids: CATPLINSPYNEQFF. The DNA for the CDR3 is TGTGCCACCCCCCTAATCAACTCTCCTTACAATGAGCAGTTCTTC. The rearrangement links TRBV27 to TRBJ2-1; D remains unclear. The V end was cut by 10 bases, the J end by 4 bases, with 20 bases between. Germline CDR1 is MNHEY and CDR2 is SMNVEV (reference sequence). CDR3 length: 15 amino acids.

The V call is TRBV27, the J call TRBJ2-5; weak D call: TRBD1 (6 bases). The CDR3 loop spans 16 amino acids. Germline V gene data show CDR1 as MNHEY and CDR2 as SMNVEV (reference sequence). Trimming cost V 2 bases and J 5 bases, with 18 bases left between them. Written as DNA, the CDR3 is TGTGCCAGCAGTTTACTCTGGGGGCAACCGGTCGAGACCCAGTACTTC. Its translation is CASSLLWGQPVETQYF.

The chain is built from TRBV5-1 and TRBJ2-7; a weak D match, TRBD1 (6 bases). CDR1 SGHRS and CDR2 YFSETQ come from the germline V gene. This CDR3 region has 12 residues. V lost 2 bases and J lost 3, with 6 bases in between. CDR3 protein: CASSLQGYEQYF. Written as DNA, the CDR3 is TGCGCCAGCAGCTTACAGGGCTACGAGCAGTACTTC.

The chain carries TRBV9 and TRBJ1-2, with no clear D. Per germline, CDR1 SGDLS and CDR2 YYNGEE. The CDR3 length is 11 residues. Deletions cut 7 bases from V and 2 bases from J, with 6 bases between. In DNA form, the CDR3 reads TGTGCCAGCTCGGGGAACTATGGCTACACCTTC. Protein: CASSGNYGYTF.

To note about this clone: At one of its ends the junction is not consistent with the germline gene, which may arise from a read error. This chain links TRBV25-1 with TRBJ2-3, with 12 bases matching TRBD2. The CDR3 runs 14 residues. From germline, CDR1 is MGHDK and CDR2 SYGVNS. The CDR3 DNA follows: TGTGCCGGCAGACTAGCGGGGGGCACAGATACGCAGTATTTT. It codes for CAGRLAGGTDTQYF.

The chain combines TRBV28 with TRBJ2-4; perhaps TRBD1 as D (6 bases). Per the germline V gene, CDR1 is MDHEN and CDR2 is SYDVKM. This CDR3 is 18 amino acids long. V lost 5 bases and J lost 0, with 20 bases in between. The DNA for the CDR3 is TGTGCCAGCAGTCCAAGTCTAGGGGGTGTCCTAGCCAAAAACATTCAGTACTTC. It encodes CASSPSLGGVLAKNIQYF.

This clone occurred a few times. The chain couples TRBV6-7 to TRBJ2-5; 7 positions agree with TRBD1. TRBV6-7 is an ORF for which the function is uncertain. The CDR3 length is 17 residues. V trimming: 2 bases; J trimming: 2 bases; junction bases outside the gene matches: 11. CDR3 sequence (DNA): TGTGCCAGCAGTTACCCCCAAATCCGGGACAGACAAGAGACCCAGTACTTC. Encoded protein: CASSYPQIRDRQETQYF.

The genes are TRBV27 and TRBJ2-5, with D maybe TRBD2 (7 bases). The end of the DNA is better explained by TRBJ2-7, so the J call may be wrong. Looked up from germline, CDR1 is MNHEY and CDR2 is SMNVEV (reference sequence). This CDR3 is 16 amino acids long. The CDR3 reads CASSLRGGGRYYEQYF. The CDR3 nucleotides are TGTGCCAGCAGTTTACGAGGGGGAGGGAGGTACTACGAGCAGTACTTC.

This sequence joins TRBV2 and TRBJ2-2; no clear D gene. The CDR3 is 13 residues long. V gave up 5 bases and J gave up 7 bases, with 11 bases separating them. Germline CDR1 is SNHLY and CDR2 is FYNNEI. CDR3 in amino acids: CASSTGLDGELFF. As DNA, the CDR3 is TGTGCCAGCAGTACCGGTCTCGACGGGGAGCTGTTTTTT.